This TCR beta chain emerged from a study of read filtering for tumor transcriptome and immune sequencing. As for the study in general: Among patients, approximately 17 were male and 14 female, aged roughly 40 to 90 (mean around 66). Fewer than ten patients were R-ISS I, approximately 15 were R-ISS II, about seven were R-ISS III. RNA-seq yielded only roughly 75 to 1,300 TCR reads, IR-seq about 3.5 to 10.27 million.

Points from the study as a whole: Dropping single-read clonotypes raised IR-seq and RNA-seq shared-clonotype correlation.

V was shortened by 5 bases and J by 0 bases, with 11 bases between the two germline ends. Germline V gives CDR1 SGHTA, CDR2 FQGTGA. The CDR3 extends over 15 amino acids. From about 0.4 ug of RNA, a library with molecular barcoded alpha/delta and beta/gamma adaptors was made. TCRdb ran MiXCR on the reads and lists one entry per CDR3 protein. Of about 2,500 distinct CDR3 sequences in the sample, 50% to 80% are singletons; the top ten hold about a quarter. As for this clonotype: Its antigen is currently unknown.

The receptor's source is a donor at least 40 years old with multiple myeloma. This table probably holds off-target reads from a library built for another chain. What was sequenced was a population of CD138-negative cells sorted from bone marrow. The chain recombines TRBV7-3 with TRBJ2-1, with D hard to call. The CDR3 DNA is TGTGCCAGCAGCGAGAGCGTGGGCTCCTACAATGAGCAGTTCTTC. Protein product: CASSESVGSYNEQFF. Complete variable domain (other parts from reference TRBV7-3 and TRBJ2-1): GAGVSQTPSNKVTEKGKYVELRCDPISGHTALYWYRQSLGQGPEFLIYFQGTGAADDSGLPNDRFFAVRPEGSVSTLKIQRTERGDSAVYLCASSESVGSYNEQFFGPGTRLTVL.